There are a few counts of the clone carrying this T cell receptor (beta chain). The data were obtained in a study of T-cell memory formation after mild COVID-19. Amplification by 5'RACE using constant-segment primers produced TCR alpha and TCR beta cDNA libraries that carried sample barcodes and UMIs. MiXCR was run by TCRdb on the 5' RACE reads, yielding one entry per CDR3 protein. The table has 280,000 or so distinct CDR3 sequences, around 17% seen once. The V end lost 6 bases, the J end lost 6 bases, and 12 bases lay between the germline ends. Per germline, CDR1 SGHTA and CDR2 FQGNSA. This CDR3 has 13 amino acids.

V is TRBV7-2 and J is TRBJ2-1; D is unclear. This sequence originates from a young man who had mild COVID-19 (a few samples of this study predate the infection). Cell type and time point are not known. The sample was PBMCs or a T cell subset sorted from them (not recorded which). The CDR3 DNA reads as TGTGCCAGCAGGTTCGGTGGAGCCAATGAGCAGTTCTTC. Translating gives CASRFGGANEQFF.